A selection of T cell receptor beta chains follows, all from one sample in a study of shared clonotypes between healthy human individuals. Sequencing was performed with immunoSEQ multiplex PCR; in TCRdb, only in-frame clones are kept and a portion is missing. The sample holds millions of clones, about 95% seen once. Material: naive CD8+ T cells sorted from blood. Source of these receptors: a man between 18 and 35 years old in good health. Both conserved end residues are part of each CDR3. The D gene is left open where the match is weak. Where a row states a size, it is once, few, many or the class of an expanded clone; other rows omit it.

TRBJ2-5 | . | TRBV11-2 | . | CASSLGRGTAQETQYF | TGTGCCAGCAGTCTCGGGCGCGGGACAGCCCAAGAGACCCAGTACTTC
TRBJ1-5 | TRBD1 | TRBV27 | . | CASSLSLIQGAGQPQHF | TGTGCCAGCAGTTTATCGCTTATACAGGGGGCAGGACAGCCCCAGCATTTT
TRBJ1-5 | . | TRBV7-9 | . | CASSHVGAGNQPQHF | TGTGCCAGCAGTCACGTGGGGGCCGGCAATCAGCCCCAGCATTTT
TRBJ2-7 | . | TRBV5-1 | . | CASSLAVVSSYEQYF | TGCGCCAGCAGCTTGGCCGTCGTAAGCTCCTACGAGCAGTACTTC
TRBJ2-5 | . | TRBV27 | . | CASSKWRGETQYF | TGTGCCAGCAGCAAGTGGCGTGGGGAGACCCAGTACTTC
TRBJ2-5 | . | TRBV7-9 | . | CASSEPRDKNQETQYF | TGTGCCAGCAGCGAACCCCGGGACAAAAACCAAGAGACCCAGTACTTC
TRBJ1-6 | TRBD1 | TRBV7-9 | . | CASSSRDRGSPLHF | TGTGCCAGCAGCTCCCGGGACAGGGGTTCACCCCTCCACTTT
TRBJ2-1 | . | TRBV5-1 | once | CASSLDGSSYNEQFF | TGCGCCAGCAGCTTGGACGGGAGCTCCTACAATGAGCAGTTCTTC
TRBJ2-1 | . | TRBV5-1 | . | CASSLESGSYNEQFF | TGCGCCAGCAGCTTGGAAAGCGGGTCCTACAATGAGCAGTTCTTC
TRBJ2-3 | . | TRBV4-2 | . | CASSQGSSLSSGVTGNTQYF | TGTGCCAGCAGCCAAGGTTCGTCACTCTCATCGGGGGTAACCGGCAATACGCAGTATTTT
TRBJ2-3 | . | TRBV7-2 | . | CASSFVGTYTDTQYF | TGTGCCAGCAGCTTCGTGGGGACCTACACAGATACGCAGTATTTT
TRBJ2-7 | TRBD2 | TRBV4-3 | . | CASSQRGGSHEQYF | TGCGCCAGCAGCCAACGTGGCGGGAGCCACGAGCAGTACTTC
TRBJ1-5 | . | TRBV4-1 | . | CASSQDQGSNQPQHF | TGCGCCAGCAGCCAAGATCAGGGTAGCAATCAGCCCCAGCATTTT
TRBJ1-1 | . | TRBV11-2 | . | CASSTTGHTGAEAFF | TGTGCCAGCAGCACCACGGGACATACGGGGGCTGAAGCTTTCTTT
TRBJ2-1 | TRBD2 | TRBV30 | . | CAWTLIGGLDEQFF | TGTGCCTGGACCTTAATCGGGGGGTTAGATGAGCAGTTCTTC
TRBJ2-3 | TRBD2 | TRBV13 | . | CASSFRTSGSPDTQYF | TGTGCCAGCAGCTTTCGGACTAGCGGGAGCCCCGATACGCAGTATTTT
TRBJ2-3 | . | TRBV6-5 | . | CASRGLMQYF | TGTGCCAGCAGAGGGCTTATGCAGTATTTT
TRBJ1-2 | TRBD1 | TRBV9 | . | CASSVADRASGGFNYGYTF | TGTGCCAGCAGCGTAGCCGACAGGGCCTCAGGGGGTTTTAACTATGGCTACACCTTC
TRBJ2-7 | . | TRBV4-2 | . | CASSQEQAHEQYF | TGTGCCAGCAGCCAAGAACAAGCGCACGAGCAGTACTTC
TRBJ1-2 | TRBD1 | TRBV5-1 | . | CASSLSGGGYGYTF | TGCGCCAGCAGCTTGTCAGGGGGCGGCTATGGCTACACCTTC
TRBJ2-7 | . | TRBV5-4 | . | CASSNWTVSYEQYF | TGTGCCAGCAGCAATTGGACGGTCTCCTACGAGCAGTACTTC
TRBJ2-2 | . | TRBV7-9 | . | CASRSAGGELFF | TGTGCCAGCAGGTCCGCGGGCGGGGAGCTGTTTTTT
TRBJ2-5 | . | TRBV6-9 | . | CASSWRGHQETQYF | TGTGCCAGCAGTTGGCGGGGGCACCAAGAGACCCAGTACTTC
TRBJ1-1 | . | TRBV6-5 | . | CASSPDLRMGTEAFF | TGTGCCAGCAGTCCGGACCTAAGGATGGGCACTGAAGCTTTCTTT
TRBJ2-1 | TRBD2 | TRBV9 | . | CASSVGLAGSNEQFF | TGTGCCAGCAGCGTAGGACTAGCGGGATCCAATGAGCAGTTCTTC
TRBJ2-3 | . | TRBV27 | . | CASTDLFSGTSTDTQYF | TGTGCCAGCACCGACCTTTTTAGCGGAACTAGCACAGATACGCAGTATTTT
TRBJ1-1 | . | TRBV28 | . | CASSLWVYTEAFF | TGTGCCAGCAGTTTATGGGTGTACACTGAAGCTTTCTTT
TRBJ2-1 | TRBD1 | TRBV5-4 | . | CASSSGTGDRRFF | TGTGCCAGCAGCTCCGGGACAGGGGATCGGAGGTTCTTC
TRBJ1-1 | . | TRBV5-6 | . | CASSLGGRNTEAFF | TGTGCCAGCAGCTTGGGCGGCCGGAACACTGAAGCTTTCTTT
TRBJ2-7 | TRBD2 | TRBV9 | . | CASSPYRGGSPSYEQYF | TGTGCCAGCAGCCCCTACCGGGGCGGGAGCCCCTCCTACGAGCAGTACTTC
TRBJ1-5 | . | TRBV7-9 | . | CASSSQGNQPQHF | TGTGCCAGCAGCTCGCAGGGAAATCAGCCCCAGCATTTT
TRBJ1-5 | . | TRBV6-5 | . | CASSYYSGYQPQHF | TGTGCCAGCAGTTACTATTCGGGTTATCAGCCCCAGCATTTT
TRBJ1-1 | . | TRBV13 | . | CASSLQVHEREAFF | TGTGCCAGCAGCCTACAGGTGCACGAACGGGAAGCTTTCTTT
TRBJ1-2 | . | TRBV6-5 | . | CASSTSLEGGYTF | TGTGCCAGCAGCACTAGCCTCGAGGGGGGCTACACCTTC
TRBJ2-1 | TRBD1 | TRBV6-1 | . | CASSEAGYQGDEQFF | TGTGCCAGCAGTGAAGCGGGGTACCAGGGGGATGAGCAGTTCTTC
TRBJ2-7 | TRBD2 | TRBV27 | . | CASSFISGSYEQYF | TGTGCCAGCAGTTTCATTAGCGGGTCGTACGAGCAGTACTTC
TRBJ2-3 | . | TRBV23-1 | . | CASSRWPLPAGTDTQYF | TGCGCCAGCAGTCGATGGCCCCTCCCTGCAGGCACAGATACGCAGTATTTT
TRBJ1-1 | TRBD1 | TRBV27 | . | CASSEGQGAGNTEAFF | TGTGCCAGCAGCGAAGGACAGGGGGCTGGAAACACTGAAGCTTTCTTT
TRBJ2-2 | . | TRBV5-8 | . | CASSDRRGWDGELFF | TGTGCCAGCAGCGACAGGAGGGGATGGGACGGGGAGCTGTTTTTT
TRBJ2-2 | . | TRBV6-1 | . | CASMVWTANTGELFF | TGTGCCAGCATGGTGTGGACTGCGAACACCGGGGAGCTGTTTTTT
TRBJ1-5 | TRBD1 | TRBV10-3 | . | CAISEPTGNQPQHF | TGTGCCATCAGTGAGCCGACAGGGAATCAGCCCCAGCATTTT
TRBJ2-2 | TRBD2 | TRBV27 | . | CASSPGLAGGTRELFF | TGTGCCAGCAGTCCCGGGCTAGCGGGAGGGACCCGGGAGCTGTTTTTT
TRBJ2-7 | TRBD2 | TRBV7-2 | . | CASSTEAGGPHEQYF | TGTGCCAGCAGCACAGAGGCGGGGGGGCCCCACGAGCAGTACTTC
TRBJ2-3 | TRBD2 | TRBV27 | . | CASHGNLFLAGDTDTQYF | TGTGCCAGCCATGGGAATTTATTTCTAGCGGGGGACACAGATACGCAGTATTTT
TRBJ2-1 | . | TRBV5-1 | . | CASSSRRAGTGDEQFF | TGCGCCAGCAGCTCCAGGAGGGCGGGTACCGGGGATGAGCAGTTCTTC
TRBJ1-1 | . | TRBV30 | . | CAWSRRVTEAFF | TGTGCCTGGAGCCGCCGGGTCACTGAAGCTTTCTTT